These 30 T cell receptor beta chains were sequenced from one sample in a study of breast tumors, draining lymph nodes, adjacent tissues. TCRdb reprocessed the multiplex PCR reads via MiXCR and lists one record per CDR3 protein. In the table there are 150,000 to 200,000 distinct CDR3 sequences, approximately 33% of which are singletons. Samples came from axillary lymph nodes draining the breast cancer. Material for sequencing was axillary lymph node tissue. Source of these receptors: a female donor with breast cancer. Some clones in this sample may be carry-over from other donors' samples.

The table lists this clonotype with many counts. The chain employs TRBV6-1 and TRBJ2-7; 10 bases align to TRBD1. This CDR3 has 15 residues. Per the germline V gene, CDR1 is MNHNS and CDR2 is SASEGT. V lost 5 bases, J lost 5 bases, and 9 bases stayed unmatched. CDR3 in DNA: TGTGCCAGCAGTATCCGGGACAGGGGTGTACACGAGCAGTACTTC. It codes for CASSIRDRGVHEQYF.

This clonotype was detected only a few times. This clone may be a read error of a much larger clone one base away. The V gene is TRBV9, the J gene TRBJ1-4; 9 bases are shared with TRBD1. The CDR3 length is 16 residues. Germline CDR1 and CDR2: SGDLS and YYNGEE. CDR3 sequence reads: CASSASYGQGNETLFF. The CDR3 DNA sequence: TGTGCCAGCAGCGCTTCCTACGGACAGGGGAATGAAACACTGTTTTTT.

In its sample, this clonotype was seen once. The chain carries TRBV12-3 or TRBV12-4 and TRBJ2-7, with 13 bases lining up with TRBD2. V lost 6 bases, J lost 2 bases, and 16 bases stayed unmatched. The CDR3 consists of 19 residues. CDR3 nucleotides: TGTGCCAGCAGCCCAGATGGTAGGGGAACTAGCGGGGGGGCCTACGAGCAGTACTTC. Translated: CASSPDGRGTSGGAYEQYF.

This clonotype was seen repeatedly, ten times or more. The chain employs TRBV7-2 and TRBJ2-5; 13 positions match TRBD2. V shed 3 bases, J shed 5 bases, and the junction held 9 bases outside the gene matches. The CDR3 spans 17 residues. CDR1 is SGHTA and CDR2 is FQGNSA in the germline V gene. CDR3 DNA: TGTGCCAGCAGCTTCATGGGACTAGCGGGAAGGGGGGAGACCCAGTACTTC. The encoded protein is CASSFMGLAGRGETQYF. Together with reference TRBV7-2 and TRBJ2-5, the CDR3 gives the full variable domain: GAGVSQSPSNKVTEKGKDVELRCDPISGHTALYWYRQSLGQGLEFLIYFQGNSAPDKSGLPSDRFSAERTGGSVSTLTIQRTQQEDSAVYLCASSFMGLAGRGETQYFGPGTRLLVL.

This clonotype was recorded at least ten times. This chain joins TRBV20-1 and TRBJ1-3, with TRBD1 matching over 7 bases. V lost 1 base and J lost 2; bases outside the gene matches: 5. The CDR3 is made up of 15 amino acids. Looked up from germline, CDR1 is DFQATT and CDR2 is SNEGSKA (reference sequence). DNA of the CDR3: TGCAGTGCTAGAGGGACAGGACAAACTGGAAACACCATATATTTT. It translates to CSARGTGQTGNTIYF.

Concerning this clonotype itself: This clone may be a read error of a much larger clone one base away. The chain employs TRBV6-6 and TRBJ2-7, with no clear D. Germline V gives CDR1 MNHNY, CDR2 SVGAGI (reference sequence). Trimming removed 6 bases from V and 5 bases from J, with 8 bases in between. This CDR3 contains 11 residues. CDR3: CASRQRHEQYF. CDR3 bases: TGTGCCAGCAGACAACGACACGAGCAGTACTTC.

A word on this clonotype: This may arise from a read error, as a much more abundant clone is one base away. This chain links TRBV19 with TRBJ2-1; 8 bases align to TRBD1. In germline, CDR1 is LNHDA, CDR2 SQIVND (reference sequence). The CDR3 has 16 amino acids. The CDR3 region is CASSFTGTGNHNEQSF. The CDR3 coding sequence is TGTGCCAGCAGCTTTACCGGGACAGGAAATCACAATGAGCAGTCCTTC.

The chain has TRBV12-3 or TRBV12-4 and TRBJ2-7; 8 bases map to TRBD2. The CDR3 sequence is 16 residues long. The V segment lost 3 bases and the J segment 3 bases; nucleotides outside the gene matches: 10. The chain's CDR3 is CASSFAGWTSFYEQYF. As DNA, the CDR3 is TGTGCCAGCAGTTTCGCGGGCTGGACTAGCTTCTACGAGCAGTACTTC.

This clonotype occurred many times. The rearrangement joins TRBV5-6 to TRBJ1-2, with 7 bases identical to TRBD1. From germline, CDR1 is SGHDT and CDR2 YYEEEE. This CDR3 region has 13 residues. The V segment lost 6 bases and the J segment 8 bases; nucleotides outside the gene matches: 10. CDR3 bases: TGTGCCAGCACCCCAGGGGGGCGGCGGGGCTACACCTTC. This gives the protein CASTPGGRRGYTF.

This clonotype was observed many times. The CDR3 DNA reads TGTGCCAGCAGCTTAGACAAGTACTACGAGCAGTACTTC. It translates to CASSLDKYYEQYF. The chain combines TRBV11-2 with TRBJ2-7; unclear D gene. The CDR3 totals 13 residues. V was trimmed by 0 bases and J by 3 bases, leaving 6 bases between them. Germline V gene sequence: CDR1 SGHAT, CDR2 FQNNGV.

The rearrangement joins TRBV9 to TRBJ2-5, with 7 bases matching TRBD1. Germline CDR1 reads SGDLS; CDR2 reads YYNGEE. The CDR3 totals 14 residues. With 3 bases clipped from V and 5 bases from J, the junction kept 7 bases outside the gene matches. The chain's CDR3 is CASSALGQRETQYF. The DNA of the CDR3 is TGTGCCAGCAGCGCCTTGGGACAGAGGGAGACCCAGTACTTC.

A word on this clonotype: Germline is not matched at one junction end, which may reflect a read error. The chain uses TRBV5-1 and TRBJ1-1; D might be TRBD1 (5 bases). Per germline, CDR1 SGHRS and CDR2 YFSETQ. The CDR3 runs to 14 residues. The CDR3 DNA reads TGCGCCAGCAGGTCGGGGGTGGAATCCACTGAAGCTCTCTTT. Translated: CASRSGVESTEALF.

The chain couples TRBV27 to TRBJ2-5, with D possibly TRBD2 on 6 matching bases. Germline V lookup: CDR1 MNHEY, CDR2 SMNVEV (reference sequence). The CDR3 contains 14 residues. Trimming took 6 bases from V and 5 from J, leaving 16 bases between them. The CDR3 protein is CASSLWGGEETQYF. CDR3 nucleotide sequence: TGTGCCAGCAGCCTGTGGGGAGGAGAGGAGACCCAGTACTTC.

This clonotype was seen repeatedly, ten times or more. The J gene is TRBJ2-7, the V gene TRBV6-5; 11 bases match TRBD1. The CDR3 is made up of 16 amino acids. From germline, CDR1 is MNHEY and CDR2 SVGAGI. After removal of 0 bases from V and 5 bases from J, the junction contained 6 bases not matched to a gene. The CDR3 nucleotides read TGTGCCAGCAGTTACTCAGGGACAGGGGGTAACCACGAGCAGTACTTC. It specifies CASSYSGTGGNHEQYF.

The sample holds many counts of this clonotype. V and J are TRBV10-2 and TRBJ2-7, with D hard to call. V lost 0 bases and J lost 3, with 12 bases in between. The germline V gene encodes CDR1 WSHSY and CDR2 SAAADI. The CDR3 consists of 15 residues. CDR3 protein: CASSESTQSLYEQYF. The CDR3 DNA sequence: TGCGCCAGCAGTGAGTCTACCCAGTCCCTCTACGAGCAGTACTTC.

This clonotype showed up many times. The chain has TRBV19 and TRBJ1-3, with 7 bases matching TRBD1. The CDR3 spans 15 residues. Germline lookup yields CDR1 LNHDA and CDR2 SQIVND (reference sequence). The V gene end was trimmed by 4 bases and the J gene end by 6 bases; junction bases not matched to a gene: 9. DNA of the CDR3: TGTGCCAGTAGTAAAGACAGGGTCGGAGAAAACACCATATATTTT. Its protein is CASSKDRVGENTIYF.

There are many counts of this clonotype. In nucleotides, the CDR3 is TGTGCCAGCAGCTCCACGACGAGCAACGACGAAAAACTGTTTTTT. This gives the protein CASSSTTSNDEKLFF. J is TRBJ1-4 and V is TRBV11-2; no reliable D call. Germline loops: CDR1 SGHAT, CDR2 FQNNGV. The CDR3 runs to 15 residues. The ends were cut back, 4 bases at V and 8 bases at J, with 17 bases in the middle. Filled out from reference TRBV11-2 and TRBJ1-4, the complete variable domain reads EAGVAQSPRYKIIEKRQSVAFWCNPISGHATLYWYQQILGQGPKLLIQFQNNGVVDDSQLPKDRFSAERLKGVDSTLKIQPAKLEDSAVYLCASSSTTSNDEKLFFGSGTQLSVL.

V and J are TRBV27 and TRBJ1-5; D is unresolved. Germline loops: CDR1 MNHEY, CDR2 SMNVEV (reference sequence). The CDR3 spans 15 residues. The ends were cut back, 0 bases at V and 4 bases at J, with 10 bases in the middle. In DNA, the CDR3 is TGTGCCAGCAGTTTATCGATGGGAATGAATCAGCCCCAGCATTTT. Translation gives CASSLSMGMNQPQHF.

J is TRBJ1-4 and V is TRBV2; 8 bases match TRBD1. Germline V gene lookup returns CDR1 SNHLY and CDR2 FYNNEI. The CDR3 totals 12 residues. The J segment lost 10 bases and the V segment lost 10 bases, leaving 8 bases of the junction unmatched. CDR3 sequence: CAIGQGAGKLFF. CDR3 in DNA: TGTGCCATAGGACAGGGAGCTGGAAAACTGTTTTTT. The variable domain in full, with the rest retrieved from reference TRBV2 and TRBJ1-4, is EPEVTQTPSHQVTQMGQEVILRCVPISNHLYFYWYRQILGQKVEFLVSFYNNEISEKSEIFDDQFSVERPDGSNFTLKIRSTKLEDSAMYFCAIGQGAGKLFFGSGTQLSVL.

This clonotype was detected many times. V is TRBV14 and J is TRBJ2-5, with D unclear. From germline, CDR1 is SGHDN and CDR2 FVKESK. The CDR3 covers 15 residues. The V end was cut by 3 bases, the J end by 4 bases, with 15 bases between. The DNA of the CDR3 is TGTGCCAGCAGCCACCGCCACTCTAGAGGAGAGACCCAGTACTTC. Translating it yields CASSHRHSRGETQYF.

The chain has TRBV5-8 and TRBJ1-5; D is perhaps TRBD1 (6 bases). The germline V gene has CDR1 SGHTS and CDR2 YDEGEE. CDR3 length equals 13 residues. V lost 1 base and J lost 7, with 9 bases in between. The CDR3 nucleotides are TGTGCCAGCAGCTTGTCAGGGGCCCAGCCCCAGCATTTT. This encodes CASSLSGAQPQHF. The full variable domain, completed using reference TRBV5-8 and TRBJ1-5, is EAGVTQSPTHLIKTRGQQATLRCSPISGHTSVYWYQQALGLGLQFLLWYDEGEERNRGNFPPRFSGRQFPNYSSELNVNALELEDSALYLCASSLSGAQPQHFGDGTRLSIL.

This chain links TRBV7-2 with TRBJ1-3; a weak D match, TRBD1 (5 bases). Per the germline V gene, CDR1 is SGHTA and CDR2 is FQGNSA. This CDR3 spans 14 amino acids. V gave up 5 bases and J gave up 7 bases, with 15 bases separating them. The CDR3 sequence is CASSVPGRMNTIYF. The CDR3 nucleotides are TGTGCCAGCAGCGTACCGGGACGGATGAACACCATATATTTT.

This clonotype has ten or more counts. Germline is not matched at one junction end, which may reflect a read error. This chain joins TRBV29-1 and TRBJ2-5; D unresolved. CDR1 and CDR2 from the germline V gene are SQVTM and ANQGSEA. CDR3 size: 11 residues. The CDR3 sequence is CSVELGVAFEF. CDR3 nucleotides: TGCAGCGTTGAATTGGGCGTGGCTTTCGAATTC.

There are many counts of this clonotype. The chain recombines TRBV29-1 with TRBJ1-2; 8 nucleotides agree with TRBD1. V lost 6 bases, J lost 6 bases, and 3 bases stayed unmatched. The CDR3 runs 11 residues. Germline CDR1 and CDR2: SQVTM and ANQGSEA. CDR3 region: CSVGQVNGYTF. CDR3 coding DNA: TGCAGCGTGGGACAGGTTAATGGCTACACCTTC.

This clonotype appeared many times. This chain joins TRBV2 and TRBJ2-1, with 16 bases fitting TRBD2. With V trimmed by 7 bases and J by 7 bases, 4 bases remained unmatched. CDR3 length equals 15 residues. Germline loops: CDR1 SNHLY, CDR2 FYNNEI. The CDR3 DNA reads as TGTGCCAGCAACCCGGGACTAGCGGGAGGGAATGAGCAGTTCTTC. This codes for CASNPGLAGGNEQFF. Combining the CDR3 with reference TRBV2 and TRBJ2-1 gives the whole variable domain EPEVTQTPSHQVTQMGQEVILRCVPISNHLYFYWYRQILGQKVEFLVSFYNNEISEKSEIFDDQFSVERPDGSNFTLKIRSTKLEDSAMYFCASNPGLAGGNEQFFGPGTRLTVL.

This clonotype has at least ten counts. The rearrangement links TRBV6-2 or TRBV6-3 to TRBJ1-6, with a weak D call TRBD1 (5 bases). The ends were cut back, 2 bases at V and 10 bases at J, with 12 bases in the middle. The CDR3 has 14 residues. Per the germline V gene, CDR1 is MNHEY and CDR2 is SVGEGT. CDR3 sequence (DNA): TGTGCCAGCAGTTACCAGGGCAAGAGATCACCCCTCCACTTT. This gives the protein CASSYQGKRSPLHF.

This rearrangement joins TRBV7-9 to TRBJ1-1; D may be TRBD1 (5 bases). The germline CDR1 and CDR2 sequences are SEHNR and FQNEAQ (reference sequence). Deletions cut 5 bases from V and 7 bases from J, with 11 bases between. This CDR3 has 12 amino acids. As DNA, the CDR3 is TGTGCCAGCAGCAGGGACCTTGGTGAAGCTTTCTTT. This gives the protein CASSRDLGEAFF.

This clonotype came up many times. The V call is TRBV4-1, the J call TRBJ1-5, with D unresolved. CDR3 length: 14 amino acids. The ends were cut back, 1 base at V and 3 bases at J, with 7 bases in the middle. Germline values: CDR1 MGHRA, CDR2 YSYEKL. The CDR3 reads CASSQVGTNQPQHF. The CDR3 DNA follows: TGCGCCAGCAGCCAAGTAGGAACCAATCAGCCCCAGCATTTT.

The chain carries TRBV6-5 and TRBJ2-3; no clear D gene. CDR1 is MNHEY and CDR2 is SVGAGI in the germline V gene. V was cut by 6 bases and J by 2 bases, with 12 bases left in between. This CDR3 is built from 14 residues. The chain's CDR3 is CASRPMGYTDTQYF. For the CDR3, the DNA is TGTGCCAGCAGACCCATGGGTTACACAGATACGCAGTATTTT.

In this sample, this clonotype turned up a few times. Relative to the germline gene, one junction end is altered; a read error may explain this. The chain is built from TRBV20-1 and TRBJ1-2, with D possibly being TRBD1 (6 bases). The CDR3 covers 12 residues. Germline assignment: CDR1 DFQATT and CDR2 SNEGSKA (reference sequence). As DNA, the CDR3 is TGCAGTGCTTGGACAGCAAACTATGGCTCCACCTTC. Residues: CSAWTANYGSTF.